Listed below are T cell receptor beta chains from one sample, sequenced in a study of blood T cell repertoires in COVID-19. Using immunoSEQ multiplex PCR, the repertoire was profiled, and TCRdb retains in-frame clones only, with some absent. The table includes 150,000 to 200,000 clones, roughly 86% detected once. The sequenced sample consisted of peripheral blood. All receptors come from a man between 65 and 79 years old with acute or convalescent COVID-19. CDR3s include the opening cysteine and the closing phenylalanine or tryptophan. Size is omitted from some rows. Given values are once, few, many or a class for expanded clones.

v_gene	abundance	j_gene	CDR3aa
TRBV12-3/TRBV12-4	NA	TRBJ2-7	CASSSTSLVQYF
TRBV4-3	NA	TRBJ2-2	CASSQVAGGSNTGELFF
TRBV11-2	NA	TRBJ2-3	CASSPYSGVTDTQYF
TRBV6-8	NA	TRBJ2-4	CASSYKGVRKNIQYF
TRBV18	NA	TRBJ1-1	CASSPSSGAEAFF
TRBV4-3	NA	TRBJ1-3	CASSQGSPGGNTIYF
TRBV29-1	once	TRBJ2-2	CSARTDFTGELFF
TRBV5-1	once	TRBJ1-4	CASSVGQGAGEKLFF
TRBV18	few	TRBJ2-7	CASSPPETYEQYF
TRBV5-6	NA	TRBJ2-7	CASSLGDTPYEQYF